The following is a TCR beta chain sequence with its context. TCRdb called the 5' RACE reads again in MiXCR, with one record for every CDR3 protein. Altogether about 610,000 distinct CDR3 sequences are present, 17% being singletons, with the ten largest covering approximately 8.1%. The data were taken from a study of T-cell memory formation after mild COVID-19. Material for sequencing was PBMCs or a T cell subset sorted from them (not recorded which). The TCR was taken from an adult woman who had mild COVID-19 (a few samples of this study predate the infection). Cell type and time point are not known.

The CDR3 is CASSFGQTQETQYF. CDR3 DNA sequence: TGTGCCAGCAGCTTCGGACAGACCCAAGAGACCCAGTACTTC. This chain links TRBV7-9 with TRBJ2-5, with TRBD1 as a possible D gene (6 bases). Trimming removed 3 bases from V and 1 base from J, with 9 bases in between. CDR3 length equals 14 residues. Germline V gene data show CDR1 as SEHNR and CDR2 as FQNEAQ (reference sequence).